The T cell receptor (beta chain) described here comes from a study of T cell responses to AZD1222 COVID-19 vaccine. Clones were read by immunoSEQ multiplex PCR, and TCRdb kept only the in-frame ones, dropping some. This table holds some 150,000 clones. On this clone: The target antigen is unknown.

The ends were cut back, 3 bases at V and 0 bases at J, with 1 base in the middle. This CDR3 contains 11 residues. Germline V gives CDR1 SGHRS, CDR2 YFSETQ. General study results and limits: Unmutated variant regions reportedly attract nearly half of all spike-specific TCRs.

The clonotype originates from an adult in good health. The sample was peripheral blood. The V call is TRBV5-1, the J call TRBJ2-7; D is uncertain. CDR3 residues: CASSSSYEQYF. CDR3 bases: TGCGCCAGCAGCTCCTCCTACGAGCAGTACTTC.